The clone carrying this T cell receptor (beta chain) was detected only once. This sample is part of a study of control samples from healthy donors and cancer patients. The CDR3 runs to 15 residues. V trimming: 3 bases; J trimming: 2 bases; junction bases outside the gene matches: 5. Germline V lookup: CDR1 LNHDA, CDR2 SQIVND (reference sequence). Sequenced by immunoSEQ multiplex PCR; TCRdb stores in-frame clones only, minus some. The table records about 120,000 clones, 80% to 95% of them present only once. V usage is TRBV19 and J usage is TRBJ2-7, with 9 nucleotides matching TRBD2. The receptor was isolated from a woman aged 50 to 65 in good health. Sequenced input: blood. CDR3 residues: CASSIVAGETYEQYF. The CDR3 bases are TGTGCCAGTAGTATTGTAGCGGGGGAAACCTACGAGCAGTACTTC.